One sample yielded the 27 T cell receptor beta chains listed below, sequenced in a study of cytomegalovirus exposure and HLA in healthy donors (dated by TCRdb to about 2017). The receptor library was made with the immunoSEQ multiplex PCR assay. For the multiplex PCR, a mixture combining 60 forward primers for TCR Vbeta segments and 13 reverse primers for TCR Jbeta segments was used. In its TCRdb copy, this immuneACCESS table keeps in-frame sequences only and misses some clones. Where compared with another copy, unresolved V genes explain less than half of these, and the others have no known cause. For this sample there are some 170,000 clones; 77% appear just once. The ten biggest clones cover roughly 3.6% of the sample. The material sequenced was PBMCs. These receptors originate from a woman between 55 and 75 years old in good health and CMV-seropositive.

The chain has TRBV27 and TRBJ1-2; 8 bases map to TRBD1. The CDR3 covers 14 residues. Per germline, CDR1 MNHEY and CDR2 SMNVEV (reference sequence). With V trimmed by 7 bases and J by 8 bases, 12 bases remained unmatched. CDR3 DNA sequence: TGTGCCAGCACCCTAAAGACAGGGGTCGGGGGCTACACCTTC. The encoded protein is CASTLKTGVGGYTF.

The chain couples TRBV5-6 to TRBJ1-5, with 8 bases identical to TRBD1. The V segment lost 4 bases and the J segment 7 bases; nucleotides outside the gene matches: 10. This CDR3 spans 15 amino acids. Germline V gene lookup returns CDR1 SGHDT and CDR2 YYEEEE. The CDR3 DNA is TGTGCCAGCAGCCGGGGGCAGGGGGCAGAACAGCCCCAGCATTTT. It yields the protein CASSRGQGAEQPQHF.

This clone was recorded a few times. V usage is TRBV4-3 and J usage is TRBJ1-3, with 7 bases matching TRBD1. Germline V gives CDR1 LGHNA, CDR2 YSLEER. The trim removed 0 bases at V and 0 bases at J, leaving 5 bases unmatched. The CDR3 has 17 residues. CDR3 residues: CASSQDHRGASGNTIYF. In DNA form, the CDR3 reads TGCGCCAGCAGCCAAGATCACAGGGGAGCCTCTGGAAACACCATATATTTT.

This clone was observed once. The gene calls are TRBV7-8 and TRBJ2-7; TRBD1 aligns across 10 bases. Trimming cost V 2 bases and J 7 bases; bases outside gene matches: 5. The V gene's germline CDR1 is SGHVS and CDR2 FQNEAQ. The CDR3 consists of 14 residues. The DNA for the CDR3 is TGTGCCAGCAGCTTACCAGACAGGGGGCGGGAGCAGTACTTC. Residues: CASSLPDRGREQYF.

This clone was seen once. The chain recombines TRBV9 with TRBJ2-3, with 8 bases identical to TRBD1. Germline CDR1 is SGDLS and CDR2 is YYNGEE. Germline trimming cut 1 base from V and 1 base from J; bases unmatched to any gene: 2. CDR3 size: 15 residues. For the CDR3, the DNA is TGTGCCAGCAGCGTAAGACAGGGGCGCACAGATACGCAGTATTTT. Its protein is CASSVRQGRTDTQYF.

This clone was observed a few times. J is TRBJ2-7 and V is TRBV5-1, with 9 bases matching TRBD2. V shed 0 bases and J 2 bases; nucleotides not matched to a gene: 18. The CDR3 consists of 20 residues. Germline lookup yields CDR1 SGHRS and CDR2 YFSETQ. CDR3 sequence (DNA): TGCGCCAGCAGCTTGGCCCCCACTGCGAGTCGGCGGGGGGGACCCTACGAGCAGTACTTC. It specifies CASSLAPTASRRGGPYEQYF. The full variable domain, its missing parts supplied by reference TRBV5-1 and TRBJ2-7, is KAGVTQTPRYLIKTRGQQVTLSCSPISGHRSVSWYQQTPGQGLQFLFEYFSETQRNKGNFPGRFSGRQFSNSRSEMNVSTLELGDSALYLCASSLAPTASRRGGPYEQYFGPGTRLTVT.

Only a few counts were recorded for this clone. CDR3 nucleotide sequence: TGTGCCAGCGGTCTGGGGAGTAAAGACTACACCTTC. It yields the protein CASGLGSKDYTF. V and J are TRBV6-6 and TRBJ1-2; D uncertain. The CDR3 covers 12 residues. V dropped 8 bases and J dropped 10 bases, with 17 bases sitting between them. Germline assignment: CDR1 MNHNY and CDR2 SVGAGI (reference sequence).

The genes are TRBV27 and TRBJ2-3; TRBD2 matches at 7 bases. The V gene end was trimmed by 5 bases and the J gene end by 0 bases; junction bases not matched to a gene: 8. The CDR3 totals 16 residues. Germline loops: CDR1 MNHEY, CDR2 SMNVEV (reference sequence). In DNA, the CDR3 is TGTGCCAGCAGTCCCGCCAGCGGGATAAGCACAGATACGCAGTATTTT. Amino acids: CASSPASGISTDTQYF.

This clone was found a few times. V usage is TRBV29-1 and J usage is TRBJ2-2; D call uncertain. Trimming stripped 6 bases from V and 7 bases from J, with 12 bases between. In germline, CDR1 is SQVTM, CDR2 ANQGSEA. This CDR3 contains 12 residues. The CDR3 here is CSVLEGSGELFF. CDR3 sequence (DNA): TGCAGCGTGCTAGAAGGCAGCGGGGAGCTGTTTTTT.

In this sample, this clone turned up once. This rearrangement joins TRBV19 to TRBJ1-4; no firm D call. V was trimmed by 2 bases and J by 7 bases, leaving 11 bases between them. The CDR3 totals 14 residues. Germline lookup yields CDR1 LNHDA and CDR2 SQIVND (reference sequence). In DNA, the CDR3 is TGTGCCAGTAGTATACTGAGTCTTGGTGAAAAACTGTTTTTT. This sequence encodes CASSILSLGEKLFF.

The chain joins TRBV6-1 to TRBJ1-1; the D gene is possibly TRBD1 (5 bases). CDR1 and CDR2 (germline): MNHNS, SASEGT. Trimming took off 6 bases at V and 5 bases at J, with 13 bases between the two ends. This CDR3 region has 13 residues. The CDR3 DNA follows: TGTGCCAGCAGGGATTTCGGGGGGACTGAAGCTTTCTTT. As protein: CASRDFGGTEAFF.

A note on this clone: Other DNA sequences within the sample encode an identical CDR3. The gene calls are TRBV5-1 and TRBJ2-5, with D possibly TRBD1 on 6 matching bases. CDR1 SGHRS and CDR2 YFSETQ come from the germline V gene. V was clipped by 5 bases and J by 4 bases, with 12 bases between them. This CDR3 comprises 13 residues. Here the CDR3 DNA reads TGCGCCAGCAGAATACAGGGAGTAGAGACCCAGTACTTC. This gives the protein CASRIQGVETQYF.

The chain employs TRBV28 and TRBJ1-4, with TRBD1 as a possible D gene (5 bases). The germline V and J ends were trimmed by 6 bases and 1 base, with 12 bases remaining between them. CDR1 MDHEN and CDR2 SYDVKM come from the germline V gene. The CDR3 extends over 15 amino acids. The chain's CDR3 is CASRQYRRTNEKLFF. DNA for the CDR3: TGTGCCAGCAGACAATACAGGAGAACTAATGAAAAACTGTTTTTT.

V gene TRBV2 combines with J gene TRBJ1-5, with a weak D call TRBD1 (5 bases). V dropped 4 bases and J dropped 0 bases, with 13 bases sitting between them. This CDR3 is 16 amino acids long. Per the germline V gene, CDR1 is SNHLY and CDR2 is FYNNEI. The CDR3 sequence: CASSGRLGGSNQPQHF. CDR3 nucleotides: TGTGCCAGCAGTGGGAGGTTGGGGGGTAGCAATCAGCCCCAGCATTTT.

V usage is TRBV5-6 and J usage is TRBJ2-5; D not resolved. V was clipped by 1 base and J by 5 bases, with 12 bases between them. Germline CDR1 and CDR2: SGHDT and YYEEEE. The CDR3 has 14 amino acids. CDR3 sequence (DNA): TGTGCCAGCAGCTTGTTGCAGTCCCAGGAGACCCAGTACTTC. This sequence encodes CASSLLQSQETQYF.

The chain recombines TRBV7-2 with TRBJ2-7; TRBD1 might be the D (5 bases). Looked up from germline, CDR1 is SGHTA and CDR2 is FQGNSA. The CDR3 is made up of 13 amino acids. V lost 3 bases to trimming and J lost 0 bases, with 6 bases between them. The DNA for the CDR3 is TGTGCCAGCAGCTTGACAGACTCCTACGAGCAGTACTTC. Its translation is CASSLTDSYEQYF.

CDR3 nucleotides: TGTGCCAGCAGCGCCGGACTAGCGACCGGGGAGCTGTTTTTT. Protein sequence: CASSAGLATGELFF. The chain is built from TRBV21-1 and TRBJ2-2; the D call in the table, TRBD2, was not verified against the DNA. TRBV21-1 is a pseudogene. The CDR3 has 14 residues.

The chain employs TRBV7-2 and TRBJ1-2, with D perhaps matching TRBD1 (5 bases). The V end was cut by 10 bases, the J end by 4 bases, with 16 bases between. CDR1 is SGHTA, CDR2 FQGNSA, per germline. CDR3 size: 13 residues. The CDR3 sequence is CATRTLGGYGYTF. The CDR3 nucleotides are TGTGCCACCCGGACCCTCGGGGGCTATGGCTACACCTTC.

This clone was recorded a few times. The V gene is TRBV4-2, the J gene TRBJ1-1, with 7 bases lining up with TRBD1. Trimming at V came to 3 bases and at J to 1 base, leaving 8 bases not matched to a gene. CDR1 LGHNA and CDR2 YNFKEQ come from the germline V gene. This CDR3 is built from 16 residues. Here the CDR3 DNA reads TGTGCCAGCAGCCAGGCCCGACAGGGACCGAACACTGAAGCTTTCTTT. Its translation: CASSQARQGPNTEAFF.

This sequence joins TRBV4-1 and TRBJ1-3; the D gene is possibly TRBD1 (6 bases). Germline lookup yields CDR1 MGHRA and CDR2 YSYEKL. The CDR3 extends over 15 amino acids. The V end lost 3 bases, the J end lost 4 bases, and 13 bases lay between the germline ends. In DNA, the CDR3 is TGCGCCAGCAGCCAGATACAGGGTCGAGGAAACACCATATATTTT. This encodes CASSQIQGRGNTIYF.

The chain links TRBV4-3 to TRBJ2-5; D is possibly TRBD1 (6 bases). Near its end, the DNA agrees better with TRBJ2-7, so the J call may be wrong. Germline CDR1 LGHNA, CDR2 YSLEER. This CDR3 comprises 14 residues. CDR3 nucleotides: TGCGCCAGCAGCCCGAACAGGGAATGGACCGAGCAGTACTTC. Translated: CASSPNREWTEQYF.

The V and J genes are TRBV28 and TRBJ2-3, with 10 bases aligning to TRBD1. The CDR3 length is 15 residues. Per the germline V gene, CDR1 is MDHEN and CDR2 is SYDVKM. With V trimmed by 6 bases and J by 4 bases, 7 bases remained unmatched. CDR3 sequence reads: CASSRQGAQSDTQYF. DNA for the CDR3: TGTGCCAGCAGCAGACAGGGGGCGCAATCAGATACGCAGTATTTT. Full variable domain (remainder filled in from reference TRBV28 and TRBJ2-3): DVKVTQSSRYLVKRTGEKVFLECVQDMDHENMFWYRQDPGLGLRLIYFSYDVKMKEKGDIPEGYSVSREKKERFSLILESASTNQTSMYLCASSRQGAQSDTQYFGPGTRLTVL.

This rearrangement joins TRBV29-1 to TRBJ2-1, with TRBD2 identical over 12 bases. The germline V gene encodes CDR1 SQVTM and CDR2 ANQGSEA. The CDR3 loop spans 15 amino acids. Trimming at V came to 7 bases and at J to 7 bases, leaving 11 bases not matched to a gene. The CDR3 DNA follows: TGCAGCGGTCAAAACCTAGCGGGAGGGGTTAATGAGCAGTTCTTC. This encodes CSGQNLAGGVNEQFF.

This sequence joins TRBV5-6 and TRBJ2-1; D perhaps matches TRBD1 (6 bases). Germline CDR1 reads SGHDT; CDR2 reads YYEEEE. V gave up 2 bases and J gave up 0 bases, with 9 bases separating them. The CDR3 covers 15 residues. In DNA form, the CDR3 reads TGTGCCAGCAGCTTCAGGGGAAGCTCCTACAATGAGCAGTTCTTC. Translated: CASSFRGSSYNEQFF.

V and J are TRBV2 and TRBJ2-7; 7 nucleotides agree with TRBD1. The CDR3 extends over 11 amino acids. J was trimmed by 2 bases and V by 10 bases; bases with no gene match: 2. Germline V gene sequence: CDR1 SNHLY, CDR2 FYNNEI. This CDR3 is CATGTAYEQYF. The CDR3 region has the DNA TGTGCCACCGGGACAGCCTACGAGCAGTACTTC.

J is TRBJ2-3 and V is TRBV7-3, with D possibly TRBD2 on 5 matching bases. Trimming shortened V by 3 bases and J by 3 bases, and 13 bases separated the two germline ends. CDR1 is SGHTA and CDR2 is FQGTGA in the germline V gene. CDR3 length: 15 residues. The CDR3 sequence is CASSFGSGRTDTQYF. The CDR3 DNA is TGTGCCAGCAGCTTTGGGAGTGGCAGAACAGATACGCAGTATTTT. Variable domain in full (rest from reference TRBV7-3 and TRBJ2-3): GAGVSQTPSNKVTEKGKYVELRCDPISGHTALYWYRQSLGQGPEFLIYFQGTGAADDSGLPNDRFFAVRPEGSVSTLKIQRTERGDSAVYLCASSFGSGRTDTQYFGPGTRLTVL.

The chain employs TRBV5-1 and TRBJ1-4; unclear D gene. Germline V CDR1 and CDR2: SGHRS, YFSETQ. Trimming left V 3 bases short and J 7 bases short, with 16 bases between. The CDR3 totals 15 residues. The CDR3 nucleotides read TGCGCCAGCAGCTCTACGGGAGGGAGAAGTGAAAAACTGTTTTTT. Encoded protein: CASSSTGGRSEKLFF.